The clone carrying this T cell receptor beta chain has at least ten counts. The antigen remains unidentified. The data were obtained in a study of breast tumors, draining lymph nodes, adjacent tissues. Study findings and constraints: Most tumor T cells seemingly derive from lymph node, then expand in tumor. Luminal-like breast cancer showed significantly higher tumor–nontumor repertoire similarity than basal-like. Tumors had less TCR diversity than lymph nodes, more than nontumor tissue.

TCRdb re-called the multiplex PCR reads through MiXCR, storing one row per CDR3 protein. The sample holds about 150,000 distinct CDR3 sequences, roughly 33% seen once. Breast cancer patients provided tissue from their axillary draining lymph nodes. The sequencing sample was made of axillary lymph node tissue. The TCR was taken from a female donor with breast cancer. Some clones in this sample may be carry-over from other donors' samples.

Here the CDR3 reads CSAPPRRTDSYNEQFF. For the CDR3, the DNA is TGCAGTGCTCCCCCCAGACGAACAGACTCCTACAATGAGCAGTTCTTC. This rearrangement joins TRBV20-1 to TRBJ2-1, with unresolved D. CDR1 and CDR2 (germline): DFQATT, SNEGSKA (reference sequence). Trimming shortened V by 5 bases and J by 0 bases, and 17 bases separated the two germline ends. The CDR3 contains 16 residues.